This is a list of T cell receptor beta chains from one sample in a study of long-term antiretroviral therapy in people with HIV. Clones were sequenced by immunoSEQ multiplex PCR, and TCRdb holds only the in-frame ones, with some missing. The table lists about 36,000 clones, 80% of them singletons. This specimen was unsorted PBMCs, taken 3.4 years after starting antiretroviral therapy. The receptor set was obtained from a man younger than 40 with HIV. CDR3s include the opening cysteine and the closing phenylalanine or tryptophan. A D gene is named only where the DNA matches it firmly. Rows may omit the clone size; those that give it use once, few, many or a size class.

j_gene: TRBJ2-7; abundance: few; d_gene: TRBD2; v_gene: TRBV4-2; CDR3nt: TGTGCCAGCAGCCAAGAAGAAGGGACTAGCTCGGCCTCCTACGAGCAGTACTTC; CDR3aa: CASSQEEGTSSASYEQYF
j_gene: TRBJ1-2; abundance: few; d_gene: TRBD1; v_gene: TRBV10-3; CDR3nt: TGTGCCATCAGTGAGTTTACAGGGGGCGGTGGCTACACCTTC; CDR3aa: CAISEFTGGGGYTF
j_gene: TRBJ2-7; abundance: once; d_gene: TRBD1; v_gene: TRBV27; CDR3nt: TGTGCCAGCAGTACCACACAGGGGGCATCATACGAGCAGTACTTC; CDR3aa: CASSTTQGASYEQYF
j_gene: TRBJ1-1; abundance: -; d_gene: -; v_gene: TRBV7-9; CDR3nt: TGTGCCAGCAGCCCGGGACATCTCCTTACGGACACTGAAGCTTTCTTT; CDR3aa: CASSPGHLLTDTEAFF
j_gene: TRBJ2-5; abundance: -; d_gene: -; v_gene: TRBV9; CDR3nt: TGTGCCAGCAGCGTAGAAGCGGGAGAGACCCAGTACTTC; CDR3aa: CASSVEAGETQYF
j_gene: TRBJ2-7; abundance: -; d_gene: TRBD1; v_gene: TRBV4-2; CDR3nt: TGTGCCAGCAGCCAAGTAGGGACAGGTGGTATCTACGAGCAGTACTTC; CDR3aa: CASSQVGTGGIYEQYF
j_gene: TRBJ2-1; abundance: -; d_gene: TRBD2; v_gene: TRBV10-2; CDR3nt: TGCGCCAGCAGCGCGACGGAGGCGGGAGCGATGTATGAGCAGTTCTTC; CDR3aa: CASSATEAGAMYEQFF
j_gene: TRBJ2-7; abundance: -; d_gene: -; v_gene: TRBV5-1; CDR3nt: TGCGCCAGCAGCTTGGCACGGGGATACGAGCAGTACTTC; CDR3aa: CASSLARGYEQYF
j_gene: TRBJ2-7; abundance: few; d_gene: TRBD1; v_gene: TRBV9; CDR3nt: TGTGCCAGCAGCGAGACAGGGATGACCGACGAGCAGTACTTC; CDR3aa: CASSETGMTDEQYF
j_gene: TRBJ2-7; abundance: few; d_gene: -; v_gene: TRBV4-3; CDR3nt: TGCGCCAGCAGCCAAGATGAAGGTTGGGAGCAGTACTTC; CDR3aa: CASSQDEGWEQYF
j_gene: TRBJ2-1; abundance: -; d_gene: -; v_gene: TRBV5-1; CDR3nt: TGCGCCAGCAGCTTTAAGGTACAAGACAATGAGCAGTTCTTC; CDR3aa: CASSFKVQDNEQFF
j_gene: TRBJ2-5; abundance: -; d_gene: -; v_gene: TRBV7-7; CDR3nt: TGTGCCAGCAGCTCGACAGTTGGGGAGACCCAGTACTTC; CDR3aa: CASSSTVGETQYF
j_gene: TRBJ1-2; abundance: once; d_gene: TRBD1; v_gene: TRBV28; CDR3nt: TGTGCCAGCACCGGGACAGGGCTGAACTATGGCTACACCTTC; CDR3aa: CASTGTGLNYGYTF
j_gene: TRBJ2-2; abundance: few; d_gene: TRBD2; v_gene: TRBV7-8; CDR3nt: TGTGCCAGCAGCCTTACTAGCGGGAATATCGGGGAGCTGTTTTTT; CDR3aa: CASSLTSGNIGELFF
j_gene: TRBJ1-5; abundance: -; d_gene: -; v_gene: TRBV28; CDR3nt: -; CDR3aa: CASSSSDRRSQPQHF
j_gene: TRBJ1-2; abundance: -; d_gene: -; v_gene: TRBV7-2; CDR3nt: TGTGCCAGCAGCTTCGAGGGTAGCGGTGGCTACACCTTC; CDR3aa: CASSFEGSGGYTF
j_gene: TRBJ2-7; abundance: -; d_gene: -; v_gene: TRBV28; CDR3nt: TGTGCCAGTACCTGGGCCACCATACGAGAGCAGTACTTC; CDR3aa: CASTWATIREQYF
j_gene: TRBJ1-5; abundance: -; d_gene: -; v_gene: TRBV7-8; CDR3nt: TGTGCCAGCAGCTTAGATCGGGTACCCGGCAATCAGCCCCAGCATTTT; CDR3aa: CASSLDRVPGNQPQHF
j_gene: TRBJ2-7; abundance: -; d_gene: TRBD2; v_gene: TRBV7-2; CDR3nt: TGTGCCAGCAGCTTAATGGTAGCGGGAGGATCCCTCGAGCAGTACTTC; CDR3aa: CASSLMVAGGSLEQYF